This T cell receptor (beta chain) was captured in a study of T cell responses to AZD1222 COVID-19 vaccine. Whole-study findings and limits: Spike-specific TCR breadth rose after two AZD1222 doses, and depth rose as well. At study baseline, merely six AZD1222 recipients were seropositive. The donor cohort was predominantly white British with a female majority, and clonal diversity may have been underestimated.

On this clone itself: Its antigen is undetermined.

Germline CDR1 SGHRS, CDR2 YFSETQ. V was trimmed by 3 bases and J by 2 bases, leaving 15 bases between them. The CDR3 is 17 amino acids. TCRdb's copy holds only in-frame clones and misses some; the assay was immunoSEQ multiplex PCR. The data show around 200,000 clones, with more than 80% seen just once and around 3.8% held by the top ten. The source of this sequence is an adult in good health. The sequencing used peripheral blood, collected on day 0 of AZD1222 vaccination. This rearrangement joins TRBV5-1 to TRBJ2-6; the D call may be TRBD1 or TRBD2 (5 bases each). The CDR3 region is CASSWSGTVPGANVLTF. The CDR3 nucleotides are TGCGCCAGCAGCTGGTCCGGGACGGTACCTGGGGCCAACGTCCTGACTTTC.